These T cell receptor beta chains were read from a single sample in a study of cytomegalovirus exposure and HLA in healthy donors. The data were produced by immunoSEQ multiplex PCR, yet TCRdb's version contains in-frame clones alone and is incomplete. Altogether about 190,000 clones are present, 79% being singletons, with the ten largest covering 1.6%. The source material was PBMCs. All receptors come from a woman aged 18-29 years in good health and CMV-seronegative. Each CDR3 is given with its conserved first and last residue. Each record gives: clone size, J gene, D gene, V gene, CDR3 protein, CDR3 DNA. A D gene is named only where the DNA matches it firmly. The size entry is marked missing in some rows and otherwise reads once, few, many or a size class.

few | TRBJ1-5 | . | TRBV28 | CASSFSGDQPQHF | TGTGCCAGCAGTTTTTCGGGAGATCAGCCCCAGCATTTT
. | TRBJ2-7 | TRBD2 | TRBV10-3 | CAISSGTSGVRESYEQYF | TGTGCCATCAGTTCCGGGACTAGCGGGGTCCGTGAATCCTACGAGCAGTACTTC
. | TRBJ2-1 | TRBD2 | TRBV5-4 | CASTQTILAGGPHEQFF | TGTGCCAGCACCCAAACCATACTAGCGGGAGGGCCCCATGAGCAGTTCTTC
. | TRBJ1-5 | . | TRBV15 | CATSRDTGVNQPQHF | TGTGCCACCAGCAGGGATACGGGGGTCAATCAGCCCCAGCATTTT
. | TRBJ1-1 | TRBD1 | TRBV30 | CAWITLGQGTEAFF | TGTGCCTGGATCACACTCGGACAGGGGACTGAAGCTTTCTTT
. | TRBJ1-1 | . | TRBV19 | CASSIFQGSTEAFF | TGTGCCAGTAGTATATTTCAGGGGAGTACTGAAGCTTTCTTT
few | TRBJ2-2 | . | TRBV28 | CASREENTGELFF | TGTGCCAGCAGGGAGGAGAACACCGGGGAGCTGTTTTTT
. | TRBJ1-2 | . | TRBV29-1 | CSVENPLSASETNYGYTF | TGCAGCGTTGAAAACCCCCTTTCAGCTAGCGAAACTAACTATGGCTACACCTTC
. | TRBJ1-4 | TRBD1 | TRBV28 | CASSFGTGIPKEKLFF | TGTGCCAGCAGTTTTGGGACAGGGATCCCAAAGGAAAAACTGTTTTTT
. | TRBJ1-2 | TRBD1 | TRBV4-1 | CASSQGRQGNYGYTF | TGCGCCAGCAGCCAGGGAAGACAGGGTAACTATGGCTACACCTTC
. | TRBJ2-7 | TRBD2 | TRBV4-1 | CASSQVGGDEQYF | TGCGCCAGCAGCCAGGTGGGAGGGGACGAGCAGTACTTC
few | TRBJ1-6 | TRBD1 | TRBV5-1 | CASSWDRDSPLHF | TGCGCCAGCAGCTGGGACAGGGATTCACCCCTCCACTTT
. | TRBJ2-2 | . | TRBV10-2 | CATNSRSTGELFF | TGCGCCACTAACTCCCGCTCAACCGGGGAGCTGTTTTTT